Presented here are 4 T cell receptor beta chains from one specimen sequenced in a study of cytomegalovirus exposure and HLA in healthy donors (dated by TCRdb to the late 2010s). The library was prepared using the immunoSEQ multiplex PCR assay. The source is immuneACCESS, and TCRdb retained only in-frame sequences with V and J called. Part of the clones is not carried over; for the studies checked, unresolved V genes explain less than half of this, and the remainder is unexplained. This sample is represented by roughly 130,000 clones; about nine tenths of them were singletons. The ten biggest clones cover 1.4% to 1.5% of the sample. The sample taken for sequencing was PBMCs. These receptor sequences come from a man younger than 45 in good health and CMV-seronegative.

DNA for the CDR3: TGTGCCAGCAGCTTGGGGGGGACACTCATGAACACTGAAGCTTTCTTT. Protein sequence: CASSLGGTLMNTEAFF. The J gene is TRBJ1-1, the V gene TRBV5-4; tentatively, D is TRBD1 (6 bases). This CDR3 spans 16 amino acids. V was clipped by 0 bases and J by 0 bases, with 12 bases between them. Per the germline V gene, CDR1 is SGHNT and CDR2 is YYREEE (reference sequence).

This CDR3 reads CASSLGAGSAYEQYF. The DNA for the CDR3 is TGTGCCAGCAGCCTCGGCGCAGGATCAGCCTACGAGCAGTACTTC. V usage is TRBV7-2 and J usage is TRBJ2-7; D is uncertain. With 5 bases removed from V and 2 bases from J, the gap between germline ends came to 16 bases. Per germline, CDR1 SGHTA and CDR2 FQGNSA. The CDR3 sequence is 15 residues long.

The V gene is TRBV30, the J gene TRBJ2-1; 8 positions agree with TRBD2. The germline gives CDR1 GTSNPN, CDR2 SVGIG (reference sequence). The CDR3 loop spans 13 amino acids. The V and J ends lost 5 bases and 8 bases, in that order; junction bases with no gene match: 8. CDR3 coding DNA: TGTGCCTGGTCCAGCGGGAGCAGTGATGAGCAGTTCTTC. This sequence encodes CAWSSGSSDEQFF.

V gene TRBV11-2 combines with J gene TRBJ2-3; D may be TRBD2 (5 bases). The CDR3 loop spans 14 amino acids. CDR1 is SGHAT and CDR2 is FQNNGV in the germline V gene. Trimming stripped 3 bases from V and 4 bases from J, with 11 bases between. The CDR3 here is CASSFGSSADTQYF. DNA of the CDR3: TGTGCCAGCAGCTTTGGGAGCTCCGCAGATACGCAGTATTTT. The whole variable domain, remainder taken from reference TRBV11-2 and TRBJ2-3, is EAGVAQSPRYKIIEKRQSVAFWCNPISGHATLYWYQQILGQGPKLLIQFQNNGVVDDSQLPKDRFSAERLKGVDSTLKIQPAKLEDSAVYLCASSFGSSADTQYFGPGTRLTVL.